This TCR beta chain is from a study of control samples from healthy donors and cancer patients. Data came from immunoSEQ multiplex PCR; TCRdb stores just in-frame clones and leaves some out. The repertoire holds tens of thousands of clones, with 86% as singletons. V lost 4 bases to trimming and J lost 1 base, with 7 bases between them. Germline loops: CDR1 MNHEY, CDR2 SMNVEV (reference sequence). This CDR3 comprises 14 residues. This chain uses TRBV27 with TRBJ2-2; TRBD2 might be the D (6 bases). The TCR sequence derives from a middle-aged woman with lung cancer. Sequenced input: PBMCs. CDR3 DNA: TGTGCCAGCAGTTCCGGGGGGAACACCGGGGAGCTGTTTTTT. Its protein product is CASSSGGNTGELFF.